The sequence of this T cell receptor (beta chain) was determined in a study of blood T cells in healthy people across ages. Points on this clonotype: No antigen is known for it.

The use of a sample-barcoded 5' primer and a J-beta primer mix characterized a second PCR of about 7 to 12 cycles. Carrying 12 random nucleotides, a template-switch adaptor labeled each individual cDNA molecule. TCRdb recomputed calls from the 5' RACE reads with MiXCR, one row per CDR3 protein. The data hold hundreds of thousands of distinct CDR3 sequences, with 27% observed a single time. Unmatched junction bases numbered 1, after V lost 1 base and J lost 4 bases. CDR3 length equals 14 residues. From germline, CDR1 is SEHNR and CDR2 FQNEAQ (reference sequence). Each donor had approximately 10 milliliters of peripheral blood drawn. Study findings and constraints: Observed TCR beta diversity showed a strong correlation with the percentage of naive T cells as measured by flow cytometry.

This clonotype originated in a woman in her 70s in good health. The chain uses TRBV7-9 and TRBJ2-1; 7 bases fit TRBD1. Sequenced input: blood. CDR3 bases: TGTGCCAGCAGCTTAGTACAGGGGTACAATGAGCAGTTCTTC. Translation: CASSLVQGYNEQFF.